This TCR beta chain appears in the sequencing data of a study of early T cells in non-severe SARS-CoV-2 infection. MiXCR, run by TCRdb on the 5' RACE reads, gives a single entry per CDR3 protein. The sample contains 70,000 or so distinct CDR3 sequences, 10% of which appear only once. Trimming removed 4 bases at V and 2 bases at J, with 12 bases between. The CDR3 spans 14 residues. Germline CDR1 is SGDLS and CDR2 is YYNGEE. A few counts support this clonotype. This chain uses TRBV9 with TRBJ1-1; TRBD1 is a possible D gene (6 bases). The sample in question was whole blood, obtained at baseline. The receptor comes from an adult who was a healthcare worker with PCR-confirmed SARS-CoV-2 infection or an uninfected control (not recorded which). The CDR3 DNA is TGTGCCAGCAGCTCGGACAGACTAAACACTGAAGCTTTCTTT. Protein product: CASSSDRLNTEAFF.